This T cell receptor beta chain was found in a study of blood T cell repertoires in COVID-19. Background on the study: Sample material is recorded as cDNA or gDNA derived from T cells, B-cell-depleted T cells, or PBMCs.

The V gene end was trimmed by 8 bases and the J gene end by 3 bases; junction bases not matched to a gene: 5. From germline, CDR1 is MNHEY and CDR2 SVGAGI. This CDR3 has 14 residues. In the original analysis: Counts of nucleated cells, estimated from reference gene primer amplification, were obtained. Data came from immunoSEQ multiplex PCR; TCRdb stores just in-frame clones and leaves some out. The DNA gave D and trimming, while V, J and clone size come from that table. The table records hundreds of thousands of clones, roughly 89% of them present only once. The rearrangement uses TRBV6-5 and TRBJ2-7; 12 bases align to TRBD1. Source material: peripheral blood. The TCR was taken from a man aged 18 to 30 with COVID-19, enrolled during active disease. CDR3 sequence (DNA): TGTGCCAGCCAAGGGACAGGGGGCTACTACGAGCAGTACTTC. This encodes CASQGTGGYYEQYF.